The 21 T cell receptor beta chains below come from one sample, sequenced in a study of T cells in localized non-small cell lung cancer. Repertoires were generated with immunoSEQ multiplex PCR, while TCRdb's copy carries only in-frame clones and drops some. The profile shows 25,000 to 35,000 clones, over 80% of them singletons. The source was peripheral blood, collected before any cancer treatment. The receptors derive from a female donor older than 55 with stage I lung adenocarcinoma.

The V call is TRBV6-6, the J call TRBJ2-1; 7 nucleotides line up with TRBD1. There are 14 residues in the CDR3. After removal of 6 bases from V and 8 bases from J, the junction contained 10 bases not matched to a gene. Germline V gives CDR1 MNHNY, CDR2 SVGAGI (reference sequence). CDR3 region: CASSSRGQPDEQFF. The CDR3 DNA reads as TGTGCCAGCAGCTCGAGGGGACAGCCGGATGAGCAGTTCTTC.

V and J are TRBV7-2 and TRBJ2-1, with TRBD2 matching over 7 bases. CDR1 and CDR2 (germline): SGHTA, FQGNSA. V lost 4 bases and J lost 5; bases outside the gene matches: 11. The CDR3 has 16 amino acids. This CDR3 reads CASSSPSGGPDNEQFF. The CDR3 DNA reads TGTGCCAGCAGCTCCCCTTCGGGGGGACCAGACAATGAGCAGTTCTTC. The full variable domain, in which reference TRBV7-2 and TRBJ2-1 provide the parts outside the CDR3, is GAGVSQSPSNKVTEKGKDVELRCDPISGHTALYWYRQSLGQGLEFLIYFQGNSAPDKSGLPSDRFSAERTGGSVSTLTIQRTQQEDSAVYLCASSSPSGGPDNEQFFGPGTRLTVL.

In regard to this clone: The germline gene is not matched at one end of the junction; a read error may be the cause. Other nucleotide sequences in the sample specify the same CDR3. The gene calls are TRBV25-1 and TRBJ1-4; D gene unclear. CDR1 is MGHDK, CDR2 SYGVNS, per germline. CDR3 length equals 14 residues. Written as DNA, the CDR3 is TGTGCCAGTAGTGAGGCGGGGTCGGGTGAAAAACTGTTTTTT. Its translation is CASSEAGSGEKLFF.

This chain uses TRBV6-1 with TRBJ1-2; D is unresolved. This CDR3 region has 14 residues. Germline V lookup: CDR1 MNHNS, CDR2 SASEGT. V lost 1 base to trimming and J lost 5 bases, with 11 bases between them. For the CDR3, the DNA is TGTGCCAGCAGTGAAGACGACATCGGATATGGCTACACCTTC. Its translation is CASSEDDIGYGYTF.

V usage is TRBV2 and J usage is TRBJ1-1; 7 positions agree with TRBD1. The length of the CDR3 is 14 residues. The J segment lost 4 bases and the V segment lost 4 bases, leaving 6 bases of the junction unmatched. CDR1 is SNHLY, CDR2 FYNNEI, per germline. The CDR3 reads CASSADRVGTEAFF. In DNA, the CDR3 is TGTGCCAGCAGTGCTGACAGGGTGGGCACTGAAGCTTTCTTT.

This clone was observed once. This chain joins TRBV6-5 and TRBJ1-3; 8 bases map to TRBD1. The CDR3 sequence is 16 residues long. Germline values: CDR1 MNHEY, CDR2 SVGAGI. With 2 bases clipped from V and 3 bases from J, the junction kept 6 bases outside the gene matches. CDR3: CASSYADRAFGNTIYF. Written as DNA, the CDR3 is TGTGCCAGCAGTTACGCGGACAGGGCTTTTGGAAACACCATATATTTT.

V gene TRBV7-3 combines with J gene TRBJ2-3; 8 nucleotides line up with TRBD2. Germline CDR1 is SGHTA and CDR2 is FQGTGA. The CDR3 extends over 16 amino acids. After removal of 1 base from V and 3 bases from J, the junction contained 6 bases not matched to a gene. The CDR3 DNA reads TGTGCCAGCAGCTTAAATGGCGGGGGGTTAACAGATACGCAGTATTTT. It specifies CASSLNGGGLTDTQYF.

This rearrangement joins TRBV6-6 to TRBJ2-1; D is perhaps TRBD1 (6 bases). Trimming shortened V by 7 bases and J by 9 bases, and 13 bases separated the two germline ends. CDR1 and CDR2 (germline): MNHNY, SVGAGI (reference sequence). The CDR3 consists of 12 residues. CDR3 amino acids: CASIPSGAEQFF. CDR3 DNA: TGTGCCAGCATCCCCTCAGGGGCTGAGCAGTTCTTC.

This sequence joins TRBV10-2 and TRBJ2-4, with 8 nucleotides matching TRBD2. The length of the CDR3 is 12 residues. Germline values: CDR1 WSHSY, CDR2 SAAADI. Trimming took 8 bases from V and 8 from J; bases not matched to a gene: 5. As DNA, the CDR3 is TGCGCCAGCGCCCCCGGGGGGGACATTCAGTACTTC. Its translation is CASAPGGDIQYF.

The CDR3 nucleotides are TGTGCCAGCAGCCCCGCCGCGGGGAAACAAGAGACCCAGTACTTC. It codes for CASSPAAGKQETQYF. The chain has TRBV9 and TRBJ2-5; possibly TRBD2 for D (6 bases). V lost 4 bases, J lost 2 bases, and 15 bases lay in between. CDR3 length: 15 residues. The germline CDR1 and CDR2 sequences are SGDLS and YYNGEE.

The V and J genes are TRBV5-1 and TRBJ1-1; D may be TRBD1 (6 bases). Germline V gene data show CDR1 as SGHRS and CDR2 as YFSETQ. CDR3 length: 14 residues. Between the trimmed V and J ends, which lost 4 bases and 0 bases, there was a span of 10 bases. The CDR3 sequence is CASSPTGLNTEAFF. Here the CDR3 DNA reads TGCGCCAGCAGCCCGACAGGCCTGAACACTGAAGCTTTCTTT.

The rearrangement links TRBV11-2 to TRBJ2-1; TRBD1 matches at 9 bases. J gave up 2 bases and V 0 bases, and 2 bases lay outside the gene matches. The CDR3 covers 16 residues. CDR1 and CDR2 (germline): SGHAT, FQNNGV. CDR3 amino acids: CASSLDRTGAYNEQFF. The DNA for the CDR3 is TGTGCCAGCAGCTTAGATAGGACAGGGGCCTACAATGAGCAGTTCTTC.

The chain joins TRBV20-1 to TRBJ2-5; 8 bases are shared with TRBD2. Germline values: CDR1 DFQATT, CDR2 SNEGSKA (reference sequence). The CDR3 consists of 11 residues. The CDR3 loop reads CSPGGQETQYF. The DNA for the CDR3 is TGCAGCCCGGGGGGGCAAGAGACCCAGTACTTC.

This clone was seen only once. The chain joins TRBV5-1 to TRBJ2-5; no clear D. CDR1 and CDR2 (germline): SGHRS, YFSETQ. The CDR3 sequence is 14 residues long. V was shortened by 5 bases and J by 0 bases, with 11 bases between the two germline ends. CDR3 coding DNA: TGCGCCAGCAGGACCGGCCCAGACCAAGAGACCCAGTACTTC. It codes for CASRTGPDQETQYF.

This clone was recorded only once. The J gene is TRBJ2-2, the V gene TRBV7-2, with TRBD2 matching over 10 bases. Per germline, CDR1 SGHTA and CDR2 FQGNSA. V shed 1 base and J 4 bases; nucleotides not matched to a gene: 9. The CDR3 extends over 18 amino acids. CDR3 nucleotides: TGTGCCAGCAGCTTAGTGCAACCGGGACTAGCGAGCACCGGGGAGCTGTTTTTT. Translation gives CASSLVQPGLASTGELFF.

J is TRBJ2-3 and V is TRBV29-1, with 7 bases aligning to TRBD2. CDR1 and CDR2 from the germline V gene are SQVTM and ANQGSEA. V dropped 3 bases and J dropped 3; count of bases not matched to a gene: 6. CDR3 length: 14 amino acids. The CDR3 reads CSVDSRGRTDTQYF. The CDR3 DNA follows: TGCAGCGTTGATTCGCGGGGGAGGACAGATACGCAGTATTTT.

V usage is TRBV30 and J usage is TRBJ1-2; no reliable D call. The CDR3 is 14 residues long. Trimming took off 1 base at V and 1 base at J, with 10 bases between the two ends. CDR1 and CDR2 from the germline V gene are GTSNPN and SVGIG (reference sequence). CDR3 coding DNA: TGTGCCTGGAGTGAGGGTCGGCATAACTATGGCTACACCTTC. Translating it yields CAWSEGRHNYGYTF.

The V call is TRBV7-2, the J call TRBJ2-5; D uncertain. This CDR3 contains 12 residues. Deletions cut 1 base from V and 7 bases from J, with 7 bases between. CDR1 and CDR2 from the germline V gene are SGHTA and FQGNSA. This chain's CDR3 is CASSLGLGTQYF. CDR3 nucleotide sequence: TGTGCCAGCAGCTTAGGCCTCGGGACCCAGTACTTC.

This rearrangement joins TRBV9 to TRBJ1-3; TRBD1 matches at 7 bases. This CDR3 region has 15 residues. Trimming cost V 0 bases and J 4 bases; bases outside gene matches: 4. CDR1 is SGDLS and CDR2 is YYNGEE in the germline V gene. CDR3 sequence (DNA): TGTGCCAGCAGCGTAGAGGGACAGAGAGGAAACACCATATATTTT. Its translation is CASSVEGQRGNTIYF.

The J gene is TRBJ2-1, the V gene TRBV30; 10 bases align to TRBD2. Unmatched junction bases numbered 10, after V lost 2 bases and J lost 6 bases. The CDR3 consists of 16 residues. Looked up from germline, CDR1 is GTSNPN and CDR2 is SVGIG (reference sequence). This CDR3 is CAWSPPQAGGFNEQFF. CDR3 coding DNA: TGTGCCTGGAGTCCCCCCCAAGCGGGGGGGTTCAATGAGCAGTTCTTC.

The rearrangement uses TRBV30 and TRBJ1-6, with D possibly TRBD1 on 5 matching bases. Germline V CDR1 and CDR2: GTSNPN, SVGIG (reference sequence). V was clipped by 2 bases and J by 4 bases, with 15 bases between them. The CDR3 extends over 16 amino acids. The CDR3 DNA follows: TGTGCCTGGAGTAACGGGGACCATGGGTATAATTCACCCCTCCACTTT. Translating gives CAWSNGDHGYNSPLHF.